Here is one T cell receptor (beta chain) with its context. The antigen it binds to is not known. Per-nucleotide qualities are absent, and no much larger clonotype sits a single base away. The junction shows trimming of 1 base on V and 6 bases on J, plus 16 bases between the germline ends. The germline V gene sets CDR1 to SGDLS and CDR2 to YYNGEE. Inclusive of the bounding cysteine and phenylalanine, the CDR3 is 15 residues long. Only the CDR3 portion is preserved as DNA: 45 bases, with reading frame beginning at the first base. The data are from a study of chemoradiotherapy in HPV16-positive cancers (dated by TCRdb to between 2021 and 2024). Background on the whole study: Candidate HPV-specific T-cell clones and common TCR motifs were defined by functional T-cell assays performed on cells from two HPV16-positive patients. The study asked whether T-cell immunity to the HPV oncoproteins E6 and E7 changes during chemoradiotherapy and whether this immunity affects survival. The candidate HPV-specific TCRs and motifs were subsequently tracked in TCR repertoires obtained from roughly 78 patients with HPV-related cancers.

The paper as a whole reports these results and caveats: Expansion of candidate HPV-specific clones and E7-related TCR motifs was observed in the tumor microenvironment during treatment, whereas no such expansion was observed for non-HPV-specific T cells. The functional definition of HPV-specific T cells was derived from only a couple of HPV16-positive patients, and the survival association was reported for HPV16-positive patients. Among HPV16-positive patients, expansion of HPV-responsive T cells during chemoradiotherapy was associated with better recurrence-free survival.

Because repertoires were sampled repeatedly during chemoradiotherapy, clonal expansion in the tumor microenvironment could be followed. The library relied on the immunoSEQ multiplex PCR assay. TCRdb holds this immuneACCESS table with in-frame rearrangements only. Some clones are missing; in checked studies, unresolved V genes explain under half, and the rest has no known cause. The table for this sample lists about 7,000 clones; roughly 85% of them were counted only once. Together, the top ten hold about 3.7% of the sample. The rearranged chain carries TRBV9 and TRBJ1-1, with a weak D call of TRBD1 (5 bases match). Sample acquisition took place from a patient who underwent chemoradiotherapy. This TCR derives from a human donor with HPV-associated anogenital cancer. The DNA reads as follows: TGTGCCAGCAGCGTATCCAAGGGGTTGACAGCTGAAGCTTTCTTT. Translated, this is CASSVSKGLTAEAFF.